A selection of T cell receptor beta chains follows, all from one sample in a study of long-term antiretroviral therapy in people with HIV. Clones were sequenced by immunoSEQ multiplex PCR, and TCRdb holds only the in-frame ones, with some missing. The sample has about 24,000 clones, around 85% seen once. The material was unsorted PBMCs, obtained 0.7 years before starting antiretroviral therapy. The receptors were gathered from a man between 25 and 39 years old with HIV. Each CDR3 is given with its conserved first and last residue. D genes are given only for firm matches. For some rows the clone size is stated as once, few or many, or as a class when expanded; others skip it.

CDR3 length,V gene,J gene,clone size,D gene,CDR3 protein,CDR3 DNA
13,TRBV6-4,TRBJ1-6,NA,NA,CASSEDYNSPLHF,TGTGCCAGCAGTGAGGACTATAATTCACCCCTCCACTTT
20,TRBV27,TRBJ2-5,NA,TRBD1,CASTKRVKTGGQLYQETQYF,TGTGCCAGCACGAAACGAGTCAAAACAGGGGGCCAACTGTACCAAGAGACCCAGTACTTC
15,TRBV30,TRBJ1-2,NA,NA,CAWSVGQRANYGYTF,TGTGCCTGGAGTGTAGGGCAGAGAGCTAACTATGGCTACACCTTC
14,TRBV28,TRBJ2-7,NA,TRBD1,CASSYGTGGYEQYF,TGTGCCAGCAGTTACGGGACAGGGGGCTACGAGCAGTACTTC
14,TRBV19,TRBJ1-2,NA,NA,CASSIRQVQGRYTF,TGTGCCAGTAGTATTCGGCAGGTGCAGGGTCGCTACACCTTC
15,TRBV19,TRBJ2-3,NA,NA,CASSSPGLASDTQYF,TGTGCCAGTAGTTCTCCGGGGCTAGCGTCCGATACGCAGTATTTT
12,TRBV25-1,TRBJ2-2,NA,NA,CAISLNTGELFF,TGTGCCATCTCACTAAACACCGGGGAGCTGTTTTTT
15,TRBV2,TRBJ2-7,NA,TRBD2,CASRGLAGGSYEQYF,TGTGCCAGCAGGGGCCTAGCGGGAGGTTCCTACGAGCAGTACTTC
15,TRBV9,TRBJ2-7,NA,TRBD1,CASSVGDSRTMKQYF,TGTGCCAGCAGCGTAGGGGACAGCCGAACTATGAAGCAGTACTTC
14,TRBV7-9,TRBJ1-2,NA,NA,CASSLSGREYGYTF,TGTGCCAGCAGCTTATCAGGGAGGGAGTATGGCTACACCTTC
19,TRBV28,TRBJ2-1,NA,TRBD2,CASNRMGLAGGTSYNEQFF,TGTGCCAGCAATCGCATGGGGCTAGCGGGAGGAACCTCCTACAATGAGCAGTTCTTC
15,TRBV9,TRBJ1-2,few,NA,CASSANSAPIYGYTF,TGTGCCAGCAGCGCAAATTCGGCCCCAATTTATGGCTACACCTTC
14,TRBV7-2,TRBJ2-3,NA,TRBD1,CASSSGQGTYTQYF,TGTGCCAGCAGCTCCGGACAGGGGACGTATACGCAGTATTTT
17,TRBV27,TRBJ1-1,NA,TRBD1,CASSLEGWTGINTEAFF,TGTGCCAGCAGCTTGGAGGGTTGGACAGGGATCAACACTGAAGCTTTCTTT
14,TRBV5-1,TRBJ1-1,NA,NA,CASSLGQMNTEAFF,TGCGCCAGCAGCTTGGGGCAGATGAACACTGAAGCTTTCTTT
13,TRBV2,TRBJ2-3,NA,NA,CATVTSRTDTQYF,TGTGCCACAGTCACTAGCCGTACAGATACGCAGTATTTT
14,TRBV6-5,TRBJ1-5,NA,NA,CASSYSPWDQPQHF,TGTGCCAGCAGTTACTCGCCCTGGGATCAGCCCCAGCATTTT
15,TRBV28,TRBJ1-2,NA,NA,CASTTTGGAGYGYTF,TGTGCCAGTACCACTACGGGGGGCGCAGGCTATGGCTACACCTTC